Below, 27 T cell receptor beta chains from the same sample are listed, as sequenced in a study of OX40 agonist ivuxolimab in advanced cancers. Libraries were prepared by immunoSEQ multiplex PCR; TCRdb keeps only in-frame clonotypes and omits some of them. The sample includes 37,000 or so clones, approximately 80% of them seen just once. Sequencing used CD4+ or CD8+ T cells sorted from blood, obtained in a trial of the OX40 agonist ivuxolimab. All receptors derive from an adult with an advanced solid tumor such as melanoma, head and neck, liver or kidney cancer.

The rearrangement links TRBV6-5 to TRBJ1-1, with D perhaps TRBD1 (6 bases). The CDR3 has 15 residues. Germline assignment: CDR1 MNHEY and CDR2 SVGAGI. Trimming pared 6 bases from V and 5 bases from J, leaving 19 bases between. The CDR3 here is CASREQQGRGTEAFF. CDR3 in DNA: TGTGCCAGCAGGGAGCAACAGGGACGAGGAACTGAAGCTTTCTTT.

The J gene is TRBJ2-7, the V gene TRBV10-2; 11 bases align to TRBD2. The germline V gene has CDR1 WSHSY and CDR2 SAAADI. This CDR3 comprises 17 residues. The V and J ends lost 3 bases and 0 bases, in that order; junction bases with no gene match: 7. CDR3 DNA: TGCGCCAGCAGTGAAACTAGCGGGGGTTACAACTCCTACGAGCAGTACTTC. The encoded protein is CASSETSGGYNSYEQYF.

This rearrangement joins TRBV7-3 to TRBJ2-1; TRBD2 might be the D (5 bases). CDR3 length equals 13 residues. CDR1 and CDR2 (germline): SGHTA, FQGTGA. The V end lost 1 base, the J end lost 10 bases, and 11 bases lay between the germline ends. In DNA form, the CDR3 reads TGTGCCAGCAGCTTAATGGCCACGGGGGAGCAGTTCTTC. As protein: CASSLMATGEQFF.

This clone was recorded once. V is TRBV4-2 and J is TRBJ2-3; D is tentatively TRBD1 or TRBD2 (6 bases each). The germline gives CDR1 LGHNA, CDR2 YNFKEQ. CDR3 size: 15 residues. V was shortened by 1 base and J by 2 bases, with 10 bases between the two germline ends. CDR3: CASSQVGGDTDTQYF. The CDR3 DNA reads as TGTGCCAGCAGCCAAGTGGGGGGCGACACAGATACGCAGTATTTT.

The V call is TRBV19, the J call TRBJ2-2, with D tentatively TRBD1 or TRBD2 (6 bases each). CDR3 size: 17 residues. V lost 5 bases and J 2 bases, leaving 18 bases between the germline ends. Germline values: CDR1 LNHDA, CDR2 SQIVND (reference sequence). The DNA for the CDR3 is TGTGCCAGTAGTCCCACCCGGGGGCGGGGCAACACCGGGGAGCTGTTTTTT. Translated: CASSPTRGRGNTGELFF.

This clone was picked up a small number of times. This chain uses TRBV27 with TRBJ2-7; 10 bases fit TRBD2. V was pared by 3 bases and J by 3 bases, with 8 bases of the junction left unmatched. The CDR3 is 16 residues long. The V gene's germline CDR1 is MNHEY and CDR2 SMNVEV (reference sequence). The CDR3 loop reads CASSFGALAGGYEQYF. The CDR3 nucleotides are TGTGCCAGCAGTTTTGGCGCCTTAGCGGGGGGCTACGAGCAGTACTTC.

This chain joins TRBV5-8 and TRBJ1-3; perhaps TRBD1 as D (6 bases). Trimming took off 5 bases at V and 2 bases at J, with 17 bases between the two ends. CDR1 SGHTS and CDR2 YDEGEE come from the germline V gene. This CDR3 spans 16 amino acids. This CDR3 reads CASSFKGGITGNTIYF. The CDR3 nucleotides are TGTGCCAGCAGTTTTAAAGGGGGGATTACTGGAAACACCATATATTTT.

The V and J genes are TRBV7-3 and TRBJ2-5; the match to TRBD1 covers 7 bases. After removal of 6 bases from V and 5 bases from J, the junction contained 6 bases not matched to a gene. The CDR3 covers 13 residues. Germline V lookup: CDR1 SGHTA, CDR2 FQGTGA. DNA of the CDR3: TGTGCCAGCAGGTGGACAGGAGAGGAGACCCAGTACTTC. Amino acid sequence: CASRWTGEETQYF.

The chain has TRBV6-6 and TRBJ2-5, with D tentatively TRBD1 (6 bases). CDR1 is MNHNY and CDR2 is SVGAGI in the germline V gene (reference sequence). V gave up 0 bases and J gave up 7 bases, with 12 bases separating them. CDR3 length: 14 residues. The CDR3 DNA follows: TGTGCCAGCAGTTACTCGGACAGTGCGGGGACCCAGTACTTC. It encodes CASSYSDSAGTQYF.

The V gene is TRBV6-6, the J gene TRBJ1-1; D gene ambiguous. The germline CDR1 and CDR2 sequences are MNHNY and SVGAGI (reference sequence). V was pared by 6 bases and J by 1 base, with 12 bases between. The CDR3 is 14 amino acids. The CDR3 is CASRDIQRNTEAFF. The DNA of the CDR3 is TGTGCCAGCAGAGATATACAGAGGAACACTGAAGCTTTCTTT.

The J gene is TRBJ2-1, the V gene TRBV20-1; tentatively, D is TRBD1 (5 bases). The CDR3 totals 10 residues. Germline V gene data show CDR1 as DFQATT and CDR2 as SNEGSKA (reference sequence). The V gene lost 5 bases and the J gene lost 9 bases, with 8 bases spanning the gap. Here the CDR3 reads CSAGAAEQFF. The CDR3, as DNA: TGCAGTGCTGGGGCTGCTGAGCAGTTCTTC.

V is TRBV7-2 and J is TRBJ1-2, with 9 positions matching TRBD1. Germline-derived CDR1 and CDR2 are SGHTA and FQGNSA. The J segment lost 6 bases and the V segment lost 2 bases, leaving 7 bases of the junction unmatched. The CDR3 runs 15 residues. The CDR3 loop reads CASSLQLDRGDGYTF. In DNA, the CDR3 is TGTGCCAGCAGCTTACAACTGGACAGGGGCGATGGCTACACCTTC.

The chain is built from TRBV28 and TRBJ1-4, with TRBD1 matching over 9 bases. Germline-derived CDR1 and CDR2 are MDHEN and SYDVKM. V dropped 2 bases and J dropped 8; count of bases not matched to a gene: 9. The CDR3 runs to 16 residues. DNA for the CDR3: TGTGCCAGCAGTTTAGGAACAGGGGGCGGTCAAGAAAAACTGTTTTTT. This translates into CASSLGTGGGQEKLFF.

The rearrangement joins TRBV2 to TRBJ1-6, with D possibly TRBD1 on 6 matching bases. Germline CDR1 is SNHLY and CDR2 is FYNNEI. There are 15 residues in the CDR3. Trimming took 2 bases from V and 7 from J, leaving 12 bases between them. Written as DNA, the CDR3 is TGTGCCAGCAGTGAACTAAGACAGGCCAATTCACCCCTCCACTTT. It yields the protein CASSELRQANSPLHF.

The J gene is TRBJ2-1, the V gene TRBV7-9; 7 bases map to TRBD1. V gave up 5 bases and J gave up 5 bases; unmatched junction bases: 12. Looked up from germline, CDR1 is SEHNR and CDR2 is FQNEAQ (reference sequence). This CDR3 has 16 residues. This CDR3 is CASSPTGTAVNNEQFF. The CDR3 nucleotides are TGTGCCAGCAGCCCTACCGGGACAGCAGTAAACAATGAGCAGTTCTTC.

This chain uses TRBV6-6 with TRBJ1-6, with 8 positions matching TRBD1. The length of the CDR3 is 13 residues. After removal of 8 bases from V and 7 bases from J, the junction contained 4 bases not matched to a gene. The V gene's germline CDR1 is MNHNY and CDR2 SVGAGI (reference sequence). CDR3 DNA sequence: TGTGCCAGCGGACAGGGCTCAAATTCACCCCTCCACTTT. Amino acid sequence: CASGQGSNSPLHF.

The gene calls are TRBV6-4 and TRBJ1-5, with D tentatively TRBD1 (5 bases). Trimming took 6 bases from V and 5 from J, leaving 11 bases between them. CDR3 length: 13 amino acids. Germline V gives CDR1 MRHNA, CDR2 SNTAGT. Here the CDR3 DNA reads TGTGCCAGCAGCAGGGAGGTGGATCAGCCCCAGCATTTT. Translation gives CASSREVDQPQHF.

The CDR3 sequence is CASSLDFRDQETQYF. The CDR3 nucleotides are TGCGCCAGCAGCTTGGACTTCAGGGACCAAGAGACCCAGTACTTC. V gene TRBV5-1 combines with J gene TRBJ2-5, with D maybe TRBD1 (5 bases). This CDR3 spans 15 amino acids. Germline assignment: CDR1 SGHRS and CDR2 YFSETQ. V lost 0 bases to trimming and J lost 0 bases, with 9 bases between them. Looking up the rest from reference TRBV5-1 and TRBJ2-5 gives the full variable domain: KAGVTQTPRYLIKTRGQQVTLSCSPISGHRSVSWYQQTPGQGLQFLFEYFSETQRNKGNFPGRFSGRQFSNSRSEMNVSTLELGDSALYLCASSLDFRDQETQYFGPGTRLLVL.

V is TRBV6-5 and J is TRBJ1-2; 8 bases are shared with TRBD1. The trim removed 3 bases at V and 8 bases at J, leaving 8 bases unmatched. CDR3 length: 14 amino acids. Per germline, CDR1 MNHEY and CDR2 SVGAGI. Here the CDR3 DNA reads TGTGCCAGCAGTTATACTCAGGGGGCGCGAGGCTACACCTTC. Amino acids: CASSYTQGARGYTF.

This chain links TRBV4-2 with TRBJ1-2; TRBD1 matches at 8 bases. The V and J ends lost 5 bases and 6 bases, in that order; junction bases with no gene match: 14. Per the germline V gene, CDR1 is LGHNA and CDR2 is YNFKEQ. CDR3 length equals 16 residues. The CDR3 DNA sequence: TGTGCCAGCAGCTCGAGACAGGGGAAGGAGAGGAATGGCTACACCTTC. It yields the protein CASSSRQGKERNGYTF.

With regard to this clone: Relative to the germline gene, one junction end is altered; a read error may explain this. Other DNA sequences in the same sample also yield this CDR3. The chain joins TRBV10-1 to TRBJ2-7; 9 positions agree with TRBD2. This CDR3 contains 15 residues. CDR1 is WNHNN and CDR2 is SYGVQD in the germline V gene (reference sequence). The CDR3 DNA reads TGTGCCAGCAGTTCTAGCGGGGCCGCCCTTTACGAGCAGTACTTC. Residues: CASSSSGAALYEQYF.

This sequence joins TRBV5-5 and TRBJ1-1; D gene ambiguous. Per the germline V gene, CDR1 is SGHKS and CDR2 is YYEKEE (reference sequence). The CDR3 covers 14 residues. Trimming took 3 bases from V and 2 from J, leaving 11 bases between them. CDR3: CASSWGRSNTEAFF. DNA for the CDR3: TGTGCCAGCAGCTGGGGTCGGTCAAACACTGAAGCTTTCTTT.

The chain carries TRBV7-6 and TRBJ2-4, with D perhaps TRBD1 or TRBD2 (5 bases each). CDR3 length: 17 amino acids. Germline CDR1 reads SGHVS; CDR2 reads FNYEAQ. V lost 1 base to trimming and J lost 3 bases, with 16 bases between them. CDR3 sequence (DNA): TGTGCCAGCAGCTTAGGTGTCGGGGCGTTAGGCAAAAACATTCAGTACTTC. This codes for CASSLGVGALGKNIQYF.

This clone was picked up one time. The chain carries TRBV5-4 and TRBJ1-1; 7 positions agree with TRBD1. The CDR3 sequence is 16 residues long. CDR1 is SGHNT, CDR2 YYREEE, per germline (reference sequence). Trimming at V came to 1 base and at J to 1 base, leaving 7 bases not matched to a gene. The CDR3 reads CASSLWQGTENTEAFF. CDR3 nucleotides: TGTGCCAGCAGCTTGTGGCAGGGGACAGAGAACACTGAAGCTTTCTTT.

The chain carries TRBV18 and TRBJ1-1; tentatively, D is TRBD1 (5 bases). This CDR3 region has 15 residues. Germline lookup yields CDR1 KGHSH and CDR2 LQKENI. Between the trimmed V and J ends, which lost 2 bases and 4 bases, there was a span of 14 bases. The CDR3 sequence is CASSPSLQGATEAFF. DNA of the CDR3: TGTGCCAGCTCACCATCCCTCCAGGGAGCCACTGAAGCTTTCTTT.

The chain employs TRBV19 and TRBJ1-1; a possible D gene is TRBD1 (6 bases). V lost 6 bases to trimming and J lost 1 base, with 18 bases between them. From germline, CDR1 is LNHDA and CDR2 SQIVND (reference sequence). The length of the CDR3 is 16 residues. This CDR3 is CASSRSGVGRNTEAFF. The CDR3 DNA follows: TGTGCCAGTAGCCGTTCAGGGGTTGGTCGGAACACTGAAGCTTTCTTT. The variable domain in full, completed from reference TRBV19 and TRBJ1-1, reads DGGITQSPKYLFRKEGQNVTLSCEQNLNHDAMYWYRQDPGQGLRLIYYSQIVNDFQKGDIAEGYSVSREKKESFPLTVTSAQKNPTAFYLCASSRSGVGRNTEAFFGQGTRLTVV.

The CDR3 region is CASSTWSGGWSIQYF. Written as DNA, the CDR3 is TGTGCCAGTAGTACTTGGAGCGGGGGGTGGAGCATTCAGTACTTC. V and J are TRBV19 and TRBJ2-4; 9 bases are a match to TRBD2. The CDR3 has 15 residues. In germline, CDR1 is LNHDA, CDR2 SQIVND (reference sequence). The junction had 10 bases not matched to a gene; V was cut back by 4 bases and J by 9 bases.